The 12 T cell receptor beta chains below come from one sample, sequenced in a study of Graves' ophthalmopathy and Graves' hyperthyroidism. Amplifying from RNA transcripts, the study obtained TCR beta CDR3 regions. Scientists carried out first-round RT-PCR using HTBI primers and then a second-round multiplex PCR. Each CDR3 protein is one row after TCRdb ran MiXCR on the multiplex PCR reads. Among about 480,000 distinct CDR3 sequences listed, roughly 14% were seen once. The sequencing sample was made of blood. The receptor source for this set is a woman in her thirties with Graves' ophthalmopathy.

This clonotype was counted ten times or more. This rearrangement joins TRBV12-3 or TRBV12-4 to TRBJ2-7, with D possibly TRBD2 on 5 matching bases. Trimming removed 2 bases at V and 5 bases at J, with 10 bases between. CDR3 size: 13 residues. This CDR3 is CASSLLGAHEQYF. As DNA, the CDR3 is TGTGCCAGCAGTTTATTGGGAGCCCACGAGCAGTACTTC.

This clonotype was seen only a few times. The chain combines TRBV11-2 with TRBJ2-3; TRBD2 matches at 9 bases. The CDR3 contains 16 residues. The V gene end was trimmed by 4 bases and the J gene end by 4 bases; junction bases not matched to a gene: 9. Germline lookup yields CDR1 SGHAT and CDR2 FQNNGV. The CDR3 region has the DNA TGTGCCAGCAGCTCCTGGGTAGCGGGAGCCTCAGATACGCAGTATTTT. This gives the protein CASSSWVAGASDTQYF.

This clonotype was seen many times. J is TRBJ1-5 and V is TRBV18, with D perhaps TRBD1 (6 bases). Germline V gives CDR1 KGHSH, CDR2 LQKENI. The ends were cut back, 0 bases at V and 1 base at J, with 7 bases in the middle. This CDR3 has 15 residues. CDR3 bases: TGTGCCAGCTCACCACCGGACAGAAGCAATCAGCCCCAGCATTTT. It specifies CASSPPDRSNQPQHF.

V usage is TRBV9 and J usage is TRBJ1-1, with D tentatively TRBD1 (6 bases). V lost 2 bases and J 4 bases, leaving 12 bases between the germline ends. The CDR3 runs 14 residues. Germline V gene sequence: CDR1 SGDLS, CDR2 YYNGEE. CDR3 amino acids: CASSVTAGATEAFF. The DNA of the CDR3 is TGTGCCAGCAGCGTGACCGCAGGGGCCACTGAAGCTTTCTTT.

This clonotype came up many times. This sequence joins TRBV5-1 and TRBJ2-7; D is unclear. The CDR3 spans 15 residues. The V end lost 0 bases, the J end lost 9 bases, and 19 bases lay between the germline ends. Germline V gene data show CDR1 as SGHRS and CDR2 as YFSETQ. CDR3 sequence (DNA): TGCGCCAGCAGCTTGGCCGGAACCCTATCCGTTGGGCAGTACTTC. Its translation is CASSLAGTLSVGQYF. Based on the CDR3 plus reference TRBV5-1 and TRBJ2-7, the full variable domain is KAGVTQTPRYLIKTRGQQVTLSCSPISGHRSVSWYQQTPGQGLQFLFEYFSETQRNKGNFPGRFSGRQFSNSRSEMNVSTLELGDSALYLCASSLAGTLSVGQYFGPGTRLTVT.

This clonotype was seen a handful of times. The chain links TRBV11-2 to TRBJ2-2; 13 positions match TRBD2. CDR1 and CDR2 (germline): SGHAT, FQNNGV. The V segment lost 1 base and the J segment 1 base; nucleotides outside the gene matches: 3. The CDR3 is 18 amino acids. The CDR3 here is CASSLGGLAGRNTGELFF. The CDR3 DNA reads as TGTGCCAGCAGCTTAGGGGGACTAGCGGGGCGGAACACCGGGGAGCTGTTTTTT.

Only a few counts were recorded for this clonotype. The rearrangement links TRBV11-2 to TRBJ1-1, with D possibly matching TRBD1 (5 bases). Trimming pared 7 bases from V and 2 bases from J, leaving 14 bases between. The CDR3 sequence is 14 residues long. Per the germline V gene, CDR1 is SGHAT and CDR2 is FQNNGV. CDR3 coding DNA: TGTGCCAGCATTATCGGGGGGGTTAACACTGAAGCTTTCTTT. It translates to CASIIGGVNTEAFF.

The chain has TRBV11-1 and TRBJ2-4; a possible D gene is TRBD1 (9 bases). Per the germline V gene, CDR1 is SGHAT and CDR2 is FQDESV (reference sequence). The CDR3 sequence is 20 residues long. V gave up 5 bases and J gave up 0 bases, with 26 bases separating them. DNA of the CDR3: TGTGCCAGCAGCCCCGGGAGGGGAAAGGACAGGGGCCTAGCCAAAAACATTCAGTACTTC. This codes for CASSPGRGKDRGLAKNIQYF.

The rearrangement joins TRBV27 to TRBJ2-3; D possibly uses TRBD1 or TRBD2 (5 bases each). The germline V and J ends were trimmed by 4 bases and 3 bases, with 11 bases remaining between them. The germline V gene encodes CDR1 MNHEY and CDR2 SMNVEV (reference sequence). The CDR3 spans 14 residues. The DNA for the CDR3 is TGTGCCAGCAGTTCCCCGGGACGGACAGATACGCAGTATTTT. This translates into CASSSPGRTDTQYF.

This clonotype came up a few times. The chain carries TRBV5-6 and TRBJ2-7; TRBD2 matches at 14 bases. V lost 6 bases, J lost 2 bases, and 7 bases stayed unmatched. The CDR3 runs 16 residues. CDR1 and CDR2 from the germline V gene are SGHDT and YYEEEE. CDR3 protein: CASTSLTSGGAYEQYF. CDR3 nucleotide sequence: TGTGCCAGCACCTCCTTGACTAGCGGGGGGGCCTACGAGCAGTACTTC.

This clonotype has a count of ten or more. In DNA, the CDR3 is TGTGCCAGCAGCTCTAGACAGGGCAGGAGAGACTACGAGCAGTACTTC. This sequence encodes CASSSRQGRRDYEQYF. The chain has TRBV28 and TRBJ2-7; the match to TRBD1 covers 7 bases. This CDR3 is 16 amino acids long. The germline CDR1 and CDR2 sequences are MDHEN and SYDVKM. The ends lost 6 bases at V and 3 bases at J; junction bases unmatched: 14. The full variable domain, in which reference TRBV28 and TRBJ2-7 provide the parts outside the CDR3, is DVKVTQSSRYLVKRTGEKVFLECVQDMDHENMFWYRQDPGLGLRLIYFSYDVKMKEKGDIPEGYSVSREKKERFSLILESASTNQTSMYLCASSSRQGRRDYEQYFGPGTRLTVT.

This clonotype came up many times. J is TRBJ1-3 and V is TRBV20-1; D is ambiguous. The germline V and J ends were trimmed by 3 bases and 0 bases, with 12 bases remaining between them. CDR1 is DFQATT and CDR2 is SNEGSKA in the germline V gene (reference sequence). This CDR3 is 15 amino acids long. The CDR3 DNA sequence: TGCAGTGCTAGCCTACCTCCGAACTCTGGAAACACCATATATTTT. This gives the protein CSASLPPNSGNTIYF.